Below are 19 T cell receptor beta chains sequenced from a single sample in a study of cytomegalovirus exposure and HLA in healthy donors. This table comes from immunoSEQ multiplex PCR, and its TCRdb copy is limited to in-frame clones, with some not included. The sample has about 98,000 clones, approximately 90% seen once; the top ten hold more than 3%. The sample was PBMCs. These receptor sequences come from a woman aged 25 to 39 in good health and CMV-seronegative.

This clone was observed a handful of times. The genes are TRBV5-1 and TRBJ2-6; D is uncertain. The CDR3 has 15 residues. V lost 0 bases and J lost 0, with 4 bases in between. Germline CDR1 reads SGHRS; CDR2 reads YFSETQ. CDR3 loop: CASSLGSSGANVLTF. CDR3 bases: TGCGCCAGCAGCTTGGGGAGCTCTGGGGCCAACGTCCTGACTTTC. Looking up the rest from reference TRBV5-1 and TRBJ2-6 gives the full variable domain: KAGVTQTPRYLIKTRGQQVTLSCSPISGHRSVSWYQQTPGQGLQFLFEYFSETQRNKGNFPGRFSGRQFSNSRSEMNVSTLELGDSALYLCASSLGSSGANVLTFGAGSRLTVL.

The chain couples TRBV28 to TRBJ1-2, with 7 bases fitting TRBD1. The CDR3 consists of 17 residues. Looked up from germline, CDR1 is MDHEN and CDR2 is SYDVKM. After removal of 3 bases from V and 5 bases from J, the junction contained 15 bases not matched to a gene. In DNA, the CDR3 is TGTGCCAGCAGTTTGCAAGAAGGCAAGGGGGCTCGGTATGGCTACACCTTC. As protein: CASSLQEGKGARYGYTF.

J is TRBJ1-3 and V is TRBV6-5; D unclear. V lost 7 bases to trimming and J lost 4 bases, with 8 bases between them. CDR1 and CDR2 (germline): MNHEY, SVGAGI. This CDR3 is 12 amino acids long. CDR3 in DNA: TGTGCCAGCAAGAATACAGGAAACACCATATATTTT. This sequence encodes CASKNTGNTIYF.

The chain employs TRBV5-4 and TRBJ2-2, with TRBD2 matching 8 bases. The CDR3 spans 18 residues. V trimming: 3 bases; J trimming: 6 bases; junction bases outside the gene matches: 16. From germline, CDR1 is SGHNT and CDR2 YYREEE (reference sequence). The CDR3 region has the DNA TGTGCCAGCAGCTCCCAGTTCGATTCGGGACTAGTGGCCGGGGAGCTGTTTTTT. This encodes CASSSQFDSGLVAGELFF. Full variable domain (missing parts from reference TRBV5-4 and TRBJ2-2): ETGVTQSPTHLIKTRGQQVTLRCSSQSGHNTVSWYQQALGQGPQFIFQYYREEENGRGNFPPRFSGLQFPNYSSELNVNALELDDSALYLCASSSQFDSGLVAGELFFGEGSRLTVL.

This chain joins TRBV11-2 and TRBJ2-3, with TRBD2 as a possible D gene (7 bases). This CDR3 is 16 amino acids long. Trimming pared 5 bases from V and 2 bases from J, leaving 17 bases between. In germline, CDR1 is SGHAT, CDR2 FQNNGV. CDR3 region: CASSHYSGGYTDTQYF. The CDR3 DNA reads TGTGCCAGCAGCCACTACTCGGGGGGCTACACAGATACGCAGTATTTT.

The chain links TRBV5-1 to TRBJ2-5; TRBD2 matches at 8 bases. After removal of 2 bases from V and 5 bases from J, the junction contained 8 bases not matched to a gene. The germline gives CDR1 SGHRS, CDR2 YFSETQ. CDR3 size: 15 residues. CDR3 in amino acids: CASSFSSGSAETQYF. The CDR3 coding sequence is TGCGCCAGCAGCTTTTCTAGCGGGTCTGCCGAGACCCAGTACTTC.

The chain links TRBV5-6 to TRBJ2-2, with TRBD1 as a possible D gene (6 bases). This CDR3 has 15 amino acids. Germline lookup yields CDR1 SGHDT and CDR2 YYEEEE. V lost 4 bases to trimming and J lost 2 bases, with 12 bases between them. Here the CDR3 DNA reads TGTGCCAGCAGCCTGAACAGGGTTAACACCGGGGAGCTGTTTTTT. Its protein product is CASSLNRVNTGELFF. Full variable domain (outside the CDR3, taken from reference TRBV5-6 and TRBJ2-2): DAGVTQSPTHLIKTRGQQVTLRCSPKSGHDTVSWYQQALGQGPQFIFQYYEEEERQRGNFPDRFSGHQFPNYSSELNVNALLLGDSALYLCASSLNRVNTGELFFGEGSRLTVL.

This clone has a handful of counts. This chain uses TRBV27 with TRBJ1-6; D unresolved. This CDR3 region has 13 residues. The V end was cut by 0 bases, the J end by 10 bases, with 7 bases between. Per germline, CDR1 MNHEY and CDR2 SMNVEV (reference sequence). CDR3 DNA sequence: TGTGCCAGCAGTTTATCCTCTCGGTCACCCCTCCACTTT. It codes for CASSLSSRSPLHF.

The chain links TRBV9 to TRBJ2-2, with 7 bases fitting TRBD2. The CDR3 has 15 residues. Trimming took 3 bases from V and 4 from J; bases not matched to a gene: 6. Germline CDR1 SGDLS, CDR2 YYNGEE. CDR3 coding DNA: TGTGCCAGCAGCGGAATACTAGCGACCACCGGGGAGCTGTTTTTT. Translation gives CASSGILATTGELFF.

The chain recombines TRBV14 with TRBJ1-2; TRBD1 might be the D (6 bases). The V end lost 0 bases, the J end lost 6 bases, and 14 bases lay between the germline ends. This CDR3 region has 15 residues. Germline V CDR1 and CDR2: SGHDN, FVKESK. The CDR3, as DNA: TGTGCCAGCAGCCAAGACCGGGGGGCTCGTCATGGCTACACCTTC. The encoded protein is CASSQDRGARHGYTF. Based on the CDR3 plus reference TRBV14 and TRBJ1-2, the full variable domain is EAGVTQFPSHSVIEKGQTVTLRCDPISGHDNLYWYRRVMGKEIKFLLHFVKESKQDESGMPNNRFLAERTGGTYSTLKVQPAELEDSGVYFCASSQDRGARHGYTFGSGTRLTVV.

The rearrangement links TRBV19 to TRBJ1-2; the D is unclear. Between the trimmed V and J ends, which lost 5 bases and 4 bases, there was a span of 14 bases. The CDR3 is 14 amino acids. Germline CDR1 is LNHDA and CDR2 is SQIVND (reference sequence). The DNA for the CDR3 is TGTGCCAGTAGTCGCGGCAGCCCTCGCTATGGCTACACCTTC. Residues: CASSRGSPRYGYTF. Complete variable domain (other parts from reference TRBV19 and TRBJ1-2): DGGITQSPKYLFRKEGQNVTLSCEQNLNHDAMYWYRQDPGQGLRLIYYSQIVNDFQKGDIAEGYSVSREKKESFPLTVTSAQKNPTAFYLCASSRGSPRYGYTFGSGTRLTVV.

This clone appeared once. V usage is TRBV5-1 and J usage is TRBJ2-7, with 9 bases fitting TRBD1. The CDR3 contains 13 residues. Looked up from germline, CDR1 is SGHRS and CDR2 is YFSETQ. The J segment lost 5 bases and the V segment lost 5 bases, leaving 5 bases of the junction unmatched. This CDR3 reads CASSTGTGNEQYF. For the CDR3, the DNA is TGCGCCAGCAGTACCGGGACAGGGAACGAGCAGTACTTC.

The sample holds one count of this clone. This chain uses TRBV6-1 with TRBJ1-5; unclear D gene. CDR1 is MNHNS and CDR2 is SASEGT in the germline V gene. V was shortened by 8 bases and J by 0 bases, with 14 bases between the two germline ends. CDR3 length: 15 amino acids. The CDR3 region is CASSRMPSSNQPQHF. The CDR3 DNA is TGTGCCAGCTCCAGGATGCCATCTAGCAATCAGCCCCAGCATTTT.

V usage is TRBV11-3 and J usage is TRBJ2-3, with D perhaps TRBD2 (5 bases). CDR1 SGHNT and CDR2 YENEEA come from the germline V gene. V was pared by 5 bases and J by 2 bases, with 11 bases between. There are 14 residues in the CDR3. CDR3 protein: CASSVSGDTDTQYF. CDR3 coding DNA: TGTGCCAGCAGCGTCAGCGGAGACACAGATACGCAGTATTTT.

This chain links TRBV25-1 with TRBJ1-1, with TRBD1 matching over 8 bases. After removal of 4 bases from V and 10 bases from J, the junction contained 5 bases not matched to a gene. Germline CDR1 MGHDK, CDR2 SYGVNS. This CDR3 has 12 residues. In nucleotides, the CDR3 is TGTGCCAGCAGTGGACTTGACAGGGGAGCTTTCTTT. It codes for CASSGLDRGAFF.

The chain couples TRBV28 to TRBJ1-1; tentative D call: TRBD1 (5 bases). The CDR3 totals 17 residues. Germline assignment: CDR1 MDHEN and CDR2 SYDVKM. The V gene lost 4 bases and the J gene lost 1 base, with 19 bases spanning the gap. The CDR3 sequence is CASSSPHQGGRNTEAFF. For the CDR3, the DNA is TGTGCCAGCAGTTCCCCCCATCAGGGCGGGAGGAACACTGAAGCTTTCTTT.

The CDR3 is CASSLTGAVGQPQHF. The CDR3 bases are TGCGCCAGCAGCTTAACGGGAGCCGTCGGGCAGCCCCAGCATTTT. This rearrangement joins TRBV5-1 to TRBJ1-5; no clear D gene. This CDR3 spans 15 amino acids. V lost 2 bases and J lost 7, with 16 bases in between. Germline assignment: CDR1 SGHRS and CDR2 YFSETQ.

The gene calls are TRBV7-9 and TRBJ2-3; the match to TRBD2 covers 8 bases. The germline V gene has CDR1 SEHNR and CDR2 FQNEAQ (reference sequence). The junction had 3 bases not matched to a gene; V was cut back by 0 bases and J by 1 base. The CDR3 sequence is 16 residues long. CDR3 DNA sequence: TGTGCCAGCAGCTTAGCGCTCGGGAGGGGCACAGATACGCAGTATTTT. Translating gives CASSLALGRGTDTQYF.

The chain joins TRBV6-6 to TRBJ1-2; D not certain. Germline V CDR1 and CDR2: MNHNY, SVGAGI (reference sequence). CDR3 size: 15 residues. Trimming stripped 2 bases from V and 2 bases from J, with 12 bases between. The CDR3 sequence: CASSYVGITNYGYTF. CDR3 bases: TGTGCCAGCAGTTACGTCGGTATAACCAACTATGGCTACACCTTC.